The entry that follows covers one T cell receptor (beta chain) sequence. Its antigen remains unidentified. This sample was taken from a study of OX40 agonist ivuxolimab in advanced cancers. Study as a whole: Clinicians treated patients with ivuxolimab, an agonistic anti-OX40 (CD134) antibody. Males comprised around 80% of the group, whose mean age was roughly 64 years (range about 23 to 80). Study-level results: Near-lowest levels of clonal expansion characterized partial responders at 0.1-3.0 mg/kg. Expanded clones were, on average, more numerous in CD8+ T cells than in CD4+.

Sequencing was performed with immunoSEQ multiplex PCR; in TCRdb, only in-frame clones are kept and a portion is missing. The table has 70,000 to 85,000 clones, approximately 92% seen once; the top ten hold more than 4.5%. The specimen comprised CD4+ or CD8+ T cells sorted from blood, sampled in a trial of the OX40 agonist ivuxolimab. This TCR derives from an adult with an advanced solid tumor such as melanoma, head and neck, liver or kidney cancer.

CDR3: CASSYSQGGTEAFF. Written as DNA, the CDR3 is TGTGCCAGCAGTTACTCCCAGGGGGGAACGGAAGCTTTCTTT. The chain links TRBV6-5 to TRBJ1-1; 7 positions match TRBD1. The CDR3 is made up of 14 amino acids. Trimming took 0 bases from V and 8 from J; bases not matched to a gene: 6. Looked up from germline, CDR1 is MNHEY and CDR2 is SVGAGI.